The next 31 T cell receptor beta chains were all read from a single sample in a study of blood T cell repertoires in COVID-19. Clones were read by immunoSEQ multiplex PCR, and TCRdb kept only the in-frame ones, dropping some. The profile covers more than 200,000 clones, with about four fifths appearing a single time and roughly 2.7% taken by the ten largest. The sequenced sample was peripheral blood. These receptors originate from a woman in her thirties or forties with active or convalescent COVID-19.

The chain combines TRBV3-1 (or the pseudogene TRBV3-2) with TRBJ2-7; D unresolved. The CDR3 consists of 11 residues. Germline-derived CDR1 and CDR2 are LGHDT and YNNKEL (reference sequence). V lost 1 base to trimming and J lost 6 bases, with 4 bases between them. In nucleotides, the CDR3 is TGTGCCAGCAGCCAAGGTCTCGAGCAGTACTTC. Protein sequence: CASSQGLEQYF.

The table lists this clone with a few counts. This chain uses TRBV6-5 with TRBJ2-4; TRBD1 might be the D (6 bases). The germline V gene has CDR1 MNHEY and CDR2 SVGAGI. With 7 bases removed from V and 1 base from J, the gap between germline ends came to 8 bases. The CDR3 totals 13 residues. The CDR3 region has the DNA TGTGCCAGCAAAGACAGGGCCAAAAACATTCAGTACTTC. Protein sequence: CASKDRAKNIQYF.

The chain recombines TRBV7-9 with TRBJ2-7; 7 bases fit TRBD1. The CDR3 covers 15 residues. The V gene end was trimmed by 2 bases and the J gene end by 2 bases; junction bases not matched to a gene: 6. Germline CDR1 reads SEHNR; CDR2 reads FQNEAQ (reference sequence). The CDR3 region has the DNA TGTGCCAGCAGCTTAAGACAGGGATTAGCCTACGAGCAGTACTTC. Translated: CASSLRQGLAYEQYF.

J is TRBJ1-3 and V is TRBV14; perhaps TRBD1 as D (6 bases). The CDR3 runs to 17 residues. The V end lost 4 bases, the J end lost 1 base, and 17 bases lay between the germline ends. Looked up from germline, CDR1 is SGHDN and CDR2 is FVKESK. DNA for the CDR3: TGTGCCAGCAGCCGCAACACAGGGTTGATTTCTGGAAACACCATATATTTT. Its translation: CASSRNTGLISGNTIYF.

The V and J genes are TRBV19 and TRBJ2-1; 7 nucleotides agree with TRBD1. The CDR3 consists of 17 residues. CDR1 LNHDA and CDR2 SQIVND come from the germline V gene (reference sequence). V trimming: 5 bases; J trimming: 10 bases; junction bases outside the gene matches: 20. CDR3 region: CASSPKRVSGTANEQFF. The CDR3 DNA reads as TGTGCCAGTAGTCCCAAGAGGGTTTCCGGGACAGCGAACGAGCAGTTCTTC.

The V and J genes are TRBV6-5 and TRBJ1-3, with D perhaps matching TRBD1 (5 bases). Germline V CDR1 and CDR2: MNHEY, SVGAGI. The CDR3 runs 14 residues. V was clipped by 8 bases and J by 3 bases, with 14 bases between them. CDR3 DNA sequence: TGTGCCAGCTCGGATTGGGGGGGTGGAAACACCATATATTTT. Its protein product is CASSDWGGGNTIYF.

This rearrangement joins TRBV28 to TRBJ1-2; the match to TRBD1 covers 8 bases. The CDR3 is 13 amino acids. The germline V gene has CDR1 MDHEN and CDR2 SYDVKM. Trimming took 9 bases from V and 4 from J; bases not matched to a gene: 7. CDR3 amino acids: CASLDRASYGYTF. The CDR3 DNA reads TGTGCCAGTCTGGACAGGGCTAGCTATGGCTACACCTTC.

The CDR3 sequence is CASSLRGQGAGELFF. CDR3 bases: TGTGCCAGCAGCTTAAGAGGACAGGGGGCCGGGGAGCTGTTTTTT. V and J are TRBV7-3 and TRBJ2-2; 10 nucleotides match TRBD1. The CDR3 totals 15 residues. Trimming cost V 1 base and J 6 bases; bases outside gene matches: 2. Germline V lookup: CDR1 SGHTA, CDR2 FQGTGA.

The table lists this clone with a count of one. The genes are TRBV28 and TRBJ1-2; 7 bases align to TRBD1. V trimming: 6 bases; J trimming: 3 bases; junction bases outside the gene matches: 10. The CDR3 is made up of 15 amino acids. Germline V gene data show CDR1 as MDHEN and CDR2 as SYDVKM. The CDR3 loop reads CASRGQLRAHYGYTF. The DNA of the CDR3 is TGTGCCAGCAGGGGACAGCTAAGGGCTCACTATGGCTACACCTTC.

This chain connects TRBV10-3 to TRBJ1-2; 10 bases fit TRBD1. V lost 6 bases to trimming and J lost 6 bases; unmatched junction nucleotides: 1. The germline V gene encodes CDR1 ENHRY and CDR2 SYGVKD. The CDR3 contains 12 residues. The CDR3, as DNA: TGTGCCATCAGGGGACAGGGGCATGGCTACACCTTC. It yields the protein CAIRGQGHGYTF.

The CDR3 sequence is CASSAGGTSFYNEQFF. The CDR3 bases are TGTGCCAGCAGCGCCGGCGGGACTAGTTTCTACAATGAGCAGTTCTTC. The chain recombines TRBV5-4 with TRBJ2-1, with TRBD2 identical over 8 bases. Germline loops: CDR1 SGHNT, CDR2 YYREEE (reference sequence). The V gene end was trimmed by 4 bases and the J gene end by 3 bases; junction bases not matched to a gene: 9. CDR3 length: 16 residues.

Note on this clone: Different DNA sequences within this sample yield the same CDR3. The chain is built from TRBV5-1 and TRBJ1-1; D is perhaps TRBD1 (5 bases). Germline CDR1 is SGHRS and CDR2 is YFSETQ. Trimming pared 4 bases from V and 0 bases from J, leaving 7 bases between. This CDR3 is built from 13 residues. CDR3 in amino acids: CASSLGVNTEAFF. The CDR3 DNA sequence: TGCGCCAGCAGCCTAGGGGTGAACACTGAAGCTTTCTTT.

This clone was detected only a few times. The chain uses TRBV9 and TRBJ2-3; maybe TRBD2 (7 bases). Germline V CDR1 and CDR2: SGDLS, YYNGEE. The ends were cut back, 0 bases at V and 5 bases at J, with 13 bases in the middle. The CDR3 consists of 15 residues. The CDR3 coding sequence is TGTGCCAGCAGCGTAGGGGCGGGGGCGAAAGATACGCAGTATTTT. Its protein product is CASSVGAGAKDTQYF.

The V call is TRBV6-5, the J call TRBJ1-5, with 7 positions matching TRBD1. Looked up from germline, CDR1 is MNHEY and CDR2 is SVGAGI. The CDR3 sequence is 15 residues long. V trimming: 5 bases; J trimming: 0 bases; junction bases outside the gene matches: 4. The CDR3 is CASSLGQVSNQPQHF. For the CDR3, the DNA is TGTGCCAGCAGTCTCGGACAGGTTAGCAATCAGCCCCAGCATTTT.

This chain connects TRBV28 to TRBJ1-1; D remains unclear. CDR1 and CDR2 (germline): MDHEN, SYDVKM. The CDR3 runs to 15 residues. The V end was cut by 2 bases, the J end by 0 bases, with 10 bases between. CDR3 nucleotides: TGTGCCAGCAGTTTAAGCAGCGGATTGAACACTGAAGCTTTCTTT. Amino acids: CASSLSSGLNTEAFF.

This chain uses TRBV27 with TRBJ1-1; 7 nucleotides match TRBD1. V gave up 6 bases and J gave up 6 bases; unmatched junction bases: 22. The CDR3 is 18 amino acids. The germline CDR1 and CDR2 sequences are MNHEY and SMNVEV (reference sequence). Here the CDR3 DNA reads TGTGCCAGCAGCCATTACAGGGGTTCCCCTGTTCGAGGCGCTGAAGCTTTCTTT. Its protein product is CASSHYRGSPVRGAEAFF.

This clone appeared a single time. This rearrangement joins TRBV4-2 to TRBJ2-1, with TRBD2 matching over 8 bases. The CDR3 consists of 15 residues. Germline-derived CDR1 and CDR2 are LGHNA and YNFKEQ. The junction had 6 bases not matched to a gene; V was cut back by 3 bases and J by 5 bases. The CDR3 nucleotides read TGTGCCAGCAGCCACTACGGGGGGGCCAACAATGAGCAGTTCTTC. As protein: CASSHYGGANNEQFF.

The chain uses TRBV18 and TRBJ1-5; the D gene is possibly TRBD1 (6 bases). Germline V CDR1 and CDR2: KGHSH, LQKENI. The CDR3 loop spans 16 amino acids. V lost 3 bases and J lost 3, with 15 bases in between. The CDR3 spells CASSPGGAPHNQPQHF. The CDR3 coding sequence is TGTGCCAGCTCACCGGGGGGGGCCCCCCACAATCAGCCCCAGCATTTT.

This clone has just one count. The CDR3 is CASSPGQGALHEQYF. CDR3 bases: TGCGCCAGCAGTCCCGGACAGGGGGCCCTCCACGAGCAGTACTTC. The V and J genes are TRBV5-1 and TRBJ2-7, with TRBD1 matching over 11 bases. The CDR3 sequence is 15 residues long. Trimming took 5 bases from V and 5 from J; bases not matched to a gene: 9. Looked up from germline, CDR1 is SGHRS and CDR2 is YFSETQ.

This clone occurred once. The V call is TRBV28, the J call TRBJ2-7; 7 positions agree with TRBD1. The germline V gene has CDR1 MDHEN and CDR2 SYDVKM. With 7 bases clipped from V and 3 bases from J, the junction kept 9 bases outside the gene matches. CDR3 length: 14 residues. The DNA for the CDR3 is TGTGCCAGCATAAGCTATGGGACAGTCTACGAGCAGTACTTC. Translated, it gives CASISYGTVYEQYF.

This chain connects TRBV19 to TRBJ2-7, with 8 bases matching TRBD2. V lost 6 bases and J lost 2; bases outside the gene matches: 6. The CDR3 covers 14 residues. CDR1 is LNHDA and CDR2 is SQIVND in the germline V gene (reference sequence). CDR3: CASRVAGGAYEQYF. CDR3 DNA: TGTGCCAGTAGGGTTGCGGGAGGCGCCTACGAGCAGTACTTC.

This chain uses TRBV11-3 with TRBJ1-2; D not resolved. Germline V gives CDR1 SGHNT, CDR2 YENEEA. This CDR3 is 15 amino acids long. The V end lost 5 bases, the J end lost 6 bases, and 19 bases lay between the germline ends. CDR3 nucleotides: TGTGCCAGCAGCCTTCCGGGAGCCGGGTCGGATGGCTACACCTTC. Amino acid sequence: CASSLPGAGSDGYTF.

The chain combines TRBV19 with TRBJ2-7, with 7 bases identical to TRBD1. The trim removed 5 bases at V and 2 bases at J, leaving 12 bases unmatched. This CDR3 spans 16 amino acids. Germline V gene sequence: CDR1 LNHDA, CDR2 SQIVND (reference sequence). CDR3 in DNA: TGTGCCAGTAGTCGTTCCGGGACAGATTTTACCTACGAGCAGTACTTC. It codes for CASSRSGTDFTYEQYF.

The rearrangement uses TRBV10-3 and TRBJ1-4, with TRBD1 matching 12 bases. There are 17 residues in the CDR3. Looked up from germline, CDR1 is ENHRY and CDR2 is SYGVKD. After removal of 6 bases from V and 1 base from J, the junction contained 6 bases not matched to a gene. CDR3 amino acids: CAISRDRGRRTNEKLFF. The CDR3 bases are TGTGCCATCAGCAGGGACAGGGGGCGGAGAACTAATGAAAAACTGTTTTTT.

J is TRBJ2-4 and V is TRBV18; 9 bases line up with TRBD1. V was clipped by 3 bases and J by 1 base; unmatched bases: 7. The CDR3 is 17 residues long. From germline, CDR1 is KGHSH and CDR2 LQKENI. CDR3 loop: CASSPRRQGVAKNIQYF. The CDR3 region has the DNA TGTGCCAGCTCACCTAGAAGACAGGGGGTCGCCAAAAACATTCAGTACTTC.

Only a few counts were recorded for this clone. This rearrangement joins TRBV4-1 to TRBJ1-1, with 7 bases aligning to TRBD1. Germline assignment: CDR1 MGHRA and CDR2 YSYEKL. V shed 6 bases, J shed 1 base, and the junction held 5 bases outside the gene matches. The CDR3 is 14 amino acids. The CDR3 DNA reads as TGCGCCAGCAGTCGGGACAGTAGGAACACTGAAGCTTTCTTT. Protein: CASSRDSRNTEAFF.

The gene calls are TRBV19 and TRBJ1-2; D is perhaps TRBD1 (5 bases). V was shortened by 3 bases and J by 1 base, with 9 bases between the two germline ends. CDR1 LNHDA and CDR2 SQIVND come from the germline V gene (reference sequence). CDR3 length: 14 residues. In nucleotides, the CDR3 is TGTGCCAGTAGTATCGCCAGGGTTAACTATGGCTACACCTTC. This encodes CASSIARVNYGYTF.

The J gene is TRBJ2-7, the V gene TRBV29-1; possibly TRBD2 for D (5 bases). Deletions cut 1 base from V and 4 bases from J, with 14 bases between. Germline V lookup: CDR1 SQVTM, CDR2 ANQGSEA. This CDR3 is built from 14 residues. The DNA of the CDR3 is TGCAGCGTTGAAGTACCGGGATTAACTTACGAGCAGTACTTC. Translation: CSVEVPGLTYEQYF.

This chain links TRBV2 with TRBJ1-2; TRBD1 aligns across 9 bases. The J segment lost 5 bases and the V segment lost 4 bases, leaving 2 bases of the junction unmatched. The CDR3 consists of 13 residues. Germline lookup yields CDR1 SNHLY and CDR2 FYNNEI. The CDR3 bases are TGTGCCAGCAGTGCGGACAGGGGATATGGCTACACCTTC. Amino acids: CASSADRGYGYTF.

This clone was observed a few times. This chain connects TRBV27 to TRBJ2-7, with 7 bases matching TRBD1. With 5 bases clipped from V and 5 bases from J, the junction kept 6 bases outside the gene matches. This CDR3 comprises 13 residues. Germline V gene sequence: CDR1 MNHEY, CDR2 SMNVEV (reference sequence). CDR3 coding DNA: TGTGCCAGCAGTCTGAACAGGGGCAACGAGCAGTACTTC. Translated, it gives CASSLNRGNEQYF.

This clone was detected only once. V and J are TRBV2 and TRBJ2-3; no reliable D call. Between the trimmed V and J ends, which lost 7 bases and 0 bases, there was a span of 8 bases. The CDR3 loop spans 13 amino acids. Germline V gene data show CDR1 as SNHLY and CDR2 as FYNNEI. CDR3 loop: CASKPTSTDTQYF. CDR3 in DNA: TGTGCCAGCAAACCGACTAGCACAGATACGCAGTATTTT.